Following are 20 T cell receptor beta chains from one sample sequenced in a study of blood T cells in healthy people across ages. PCR was performed a second time for roughly 7 to 11 cycles using a sample-barcoded 5' primer and a J-beta primer mix. TCRdb ran MiXCR on the 5' RACE reads and lists one entry per CDR3 protein. The sample shows roughly 1,800,000 distinct CDR3 sequences, around half of them seen only once. The material sequenced was blood. The receptors derive from a woman in her thirties or forties in good health.

This clonotype was seen more than once but under ten times. The chain combines TRBV20-1 with TRBJ1-2; TRBD1 might be the D (5 bases). CDR1 DFQATT and CDR2 SNEGSKA come from the germline V gene (reference sequence). The V end was cut by 6 bases, the J end by 3 bases, with 11 bases between. The CDR3 sequence is 12 residues long. CDR3 nucleotide sequence: TGCAGTGCGATGGGGGGGGACTATGGCTACACCTTC. Its protein is CSAMGGDYGYTF.

V is TRBV12-5 and J is TRBJ2-3; D is undetermined. The germline V and J ends were trimmed by 1 base and 8 bases, with 4 bases remaining between them. The CDR3 consists of 11 residues. CDR1 is LGHNT, CDR2 FRNRAP, per germline. CDR3 residues: CASGLEGTQYF. DNA of the CDR3: TGTGCTAGTGGTTTGGAAGGTACGCAGTATTTT.

This chain uses TRBV14 with TRBJ2-7, with D maybe TRBD1 (5 bases). Germline V gene lookup returns CDR1 SGHDN and CDR2 FVKESK. The ends were cut back, 2 bases at V and 5 bases at J, with 16 bases in the middle. CDR3 length equals 15 residues. The CDR3 bases are TGTGCCAGCAGCCAATTTGCAGGGTCTTTCGACGAGCAGTACTTC. Translating gives CASSQFAGSFDEQYF.

The CDR3 DNA follows: TGTGCCACCATTCTGGGCGGTGTGAGAGAGACCCAGTACTTC. Its translation is CATILGGVRETQYF. The chain combines TRBV24-1 with TRBJ2-5, with no clear D. Germline CDR1 and CDR2: KGHDR and SFDVKD. The length of the CDR3 is 14 residues. Trimming left V 8 bases short and J 4 bases short, with 16 bases between.

This clonotype has a handful of counts. V gene TRBV7-2 combines with J gene TRBJ2-5; TRBD1 matches 7 bases. The CDR3 is 14 residues long. Germline CDR1 is SGHTA and CDR2 is FQGNSA. V was clipped by 5 bases and J by 4 bases; unmatched bases: 7. Here the CDR3 DNA reads TGTGCCAGCAGCCGCCTTAGGACAGGAGAGACCCAGTACTTC. Protein: CASSRLRTGETQYF. Looking up the rest from reference TRBV7-2 and TRBJ2-5 gives the full variable domain: GAGVSQSPSNKVTEKGKDVELRCDPISGHTALYWYRQSLGQGLEFLIYFQGNSAPDKSGLPSDRFSAERTGGSVSTLTIQRTQQEDSAVYLCASSRLRTGETQYFGPGTRLLVL.

This clonotype was recorded a few times. The chain couples TRBV14 to TRBJ2-3, with unresolved D. V lost 0 bases and J lost 7, with 23 bases in between. Looked up from germline, CDR1 is SGHDN and CDR2 is FVKESK. The CDR3 runs to 18 residues. The CDR3: CASSQDGSWQTDRNTQYF. CDR3 sequence (DNA): TGTGCCAGCAGCCAAGACGGGTCGTGGCAAACCGACCGGAATACGCAGTATTTT.

This clonotype occurred a few times. J is TRBJ2-3 and V is TRBV20-1; D is possibly TRBD2 (7 bases). Germline V gene data show CDR1 as DFQATT and CDR2 as SNEGSKA (reference sequence). The CDR3 contains 14 residues. V lost 2 bases, J lost 4 bases, and 13 bases lay in between. CDR3 DNA: TGCAGTGCTAGATTCCGGGGGGCGGCAGATACGCAGTATTTT. It codes for CSARFRGAADTQYF.

V and J are TRBV6-2 or TRBV6-3 and TRBJ2-5; D gene uncertain. The J call is in doubt because the DNA end fits TRBJ2-7 better. This CDR3 spans 12 amino acids. The V gene's germline CDR1 is MNHEY and CDR2 SVGEGT. CDR3 in amino acids: CASSYRKGEQYF. The CDR3 DNA reads TGTGCCAGCAGTTACCGCAAGGGCGAGCAGTACTTC.

The rearrangement joins TRBV13 to TRBJ1-2; 9 bases agree with TRBD1. Germline lookup yields CDR1 PRHDT and CDR2 FYEKMQ (reference sequence). CDR3 size: 17 residues. V was clipped by 0 bases and J by 0 bases; unmatched bases: 5. This CDR3 reads CASSLGTGGAANYGYTF. The CDR3 bases are TGTGCCAGCAGCTTAGGCACAGGGGGCGCAGCTAACTATGGCTACACCTTC.

This clonotype was found once. The genes are TRBV29-1 and TRBJ1-4; no reliable D call. Germline CDR1 reads SQVTM; CDR2 reads ANQGSEA. The CDR3 consists of 13 residues. V was pared by 0 bases and J by 2 bases, with 4 bases between. CDR3 DNA: TGCAGCGTTGAAGACTGGACTAATGAAAAACTGTTTTTT. Protein sequence: CSVEDWTNEKLFF.

This rearrangement joins TRBV9 to TRBJ2-5; TRBD1 matches 8 bases. CDR1 and CDR2 (germline): SGDLS, YYNGEE. The junction had 16 bases not matched to a gene; V was cut back by 4 bases and J by 11 bases. There are 15 residues in the CDR3. CDR3 nucleotides: TGTGCCAGCAGCCCGAGACAGGGGAGTCTCAATGAGCAGTACTTC. This codes for CASSPRQGSLNEQYF. The complete variable domain, with remaining parts taken from reference TRBV9 and TRBJ2-5, reads DSGVTQTPKHLITATGQRVTLRCSPRSGDLSVYWYQQSLDQGLQFLIQYYNGEERAKGNILERFSAQQFPDLHSELNLSSLELGDSALYFCASSPRQGSLNEQYFGPGTRLLVL.

The chain carries TRBV24-1 and TRBJ2-1; no clear D. CDR3 length: 11 residues. The germline V gene encodes CDR1 KGHDR and CDR2 SFDVKD. V lost 6 bases, J lost 9 bases, and 8 bases lay in between. CDR3 DNA sequence: TGTGCCACCAGTCAGAGGAGTGAGCAGTTCTTC. This gives the protein CATSQRSEQFF.

This chain connects TRBV29-1 to TRBJ1-3, with D possibly matching TRBD1 (5 bases). CDR1 is SQVTM and CDR2 is ANQGSEA in the germline V gene. The germline V and J ends were trimmed by 3 bases and 8 bases, with 11 bases remaining between them. The CDR3 totals 12 residues. The CDR3 loop is CSVDTGGHTIYF. The DNA of the CDR3 is TGCAGCGTTGATACGGGGGGTCACACCATATATTTT.

The chain employs TRBV12-3 or TRBV12-4 and TRBJ1-4; no clear D gene. The CDR3 length is 14 residues. Between the trimmed V and J ends, which lost 7 bases and 0 bases, there was a span of 9 bases. The CDR3 is CASNPAATNEKLFF. The CDR3 DNA sequence: TGTGCCAGCAACCCAGCCGCAACTAATGAAAAACTGTTTTTT.

The chain has TRBV10-3 and TRBJ2-5; 12 positions match TRBD2. The V gene's germline CDR1 is ENHRY and CDR2 SYGVKD. This CDR3 comprises 21 residues. Trimming took 6 bases from V and 0 from J; bases not matched to a gene: 20. The CDR3: CAISVLNIQRTSGANQETQYF. The CDR3 DNA is TGTGCCATCAGCGTCCTCAATATCCAGAGGACTAGCGGGGCGAACCAAGAGACCCAGTACTTC.

This clonotype was counted a few times. The chain joins TRBV29-1 to TRBJ2-3; perhaps TRBD2 as D (6 bases). The CDR3 is made up of 14 amino acids. Deletions cut 6 bases from V and 1 base from J, with 14 bases between. Germline values: CDR1 SQVTM, CDR2 ANQGSEA. The CDR3 DNA reads TGCAGCGTCACGGGGGTTCTTGGCACAGATACGCAGTATTTT. It codes for CSVTGVLGTDTQYF.

This clonotype came up a few times. The chain combines TRBV6-1 with TRBJ2-5; D gene uncertain. The CDR3 length is 13 residues. Trimming removed 5 bases at V and 0 bases at J, with 7 bases between. Germline V CDR1 and CDR2: MNHNS, SASEGT. This CDR3 is CASSFNHQETQYF. In nucleotides, the CDR3 is TGTGCCAGCAGTTTTAACCACCAAGAGACCCAGTACTTC.

The CDR3 DNA reads as TGTGCCAGCAGCTTAGAGAGGACCTCACCAGAGACCCAGTACTTC. Its protein is CASSLERTSPETQYF. The genes are TRBV7-8 and TRBJ2-5; D is unclear. The V end was cut by 1 base, the J end by 4 bases, with 13 bases between. The CDR3 extends over 15 amino acids. Germline V gene data show CDR1 as SGHVS and CDR2 as FQNEAQ.

The CDR3 DNA follows: TGTGCCAGCAGCTTAGTAGCGGGGGAGGACGAGCAGTACTTC. It specifies CASSLVAGEDEQYF. The chain uses TRBV7-2 and TRBJ2-5, with TRBD2 matching 9 bases. The DNA end lines up better with TRBJ2-7; the J call may be wrong. This CDR3 comprises 14 residues. Germline CDR1 is SGHTA and CDR2 is FQGNSA.

V usage is TRBV7-9 and J usage is TRBJ2-1, with 9 positions matching TRBD2. CDR1 SEHNR and CDR2 FQNEAQ come from the germline V gene (reference sequence). With 5 bases clipped from V and 4 bases from J, the junction kept 9 bases outside the gene matches. CDR3 length: 16 residues. CDR3 protein: CASSLIPSGGYNEQFF. The CDR3 DNA is TGTGCCAGCAGCCTAATTCCCAGCGGGGGGTACAATGAGCAGTTCTTC.